This TCR beta chain was obtained from a study of blood T cell repertoires in COVID-19. Study information: COVID-19 samples collected from the United States, Italy and Spain covered acute and convalescent phases. Sources were T cells, B-cell-depleted T cells, or PBMCs; the material itself was cDNA or gDNA.

This table comes from immunoSEQ multiplex PCR, and its TCRdb copy is limited to in-frame clones, with some not included. The sample yields about 100,000 clones, roughly 86% seen once. The material sequenced was peripheral blood. The TCR originated in a human donor in a cohort sampled during active COVID-19.

CDR3: CASSPRVPDTQYF. The CDR3 DNA is TGTGCCAGCTCACCGCGGGTCCCAGATACGCAGTATTTT. The rearrangement links TRBV18 to TRBJ2-3, with TRBD2 as a possible D gene (5 bases). Germline V gives CDR1 KGHSH, CDR2 LQKENI. V was trimmed by 3 bases and J by 4 bases, leaving 8 bases between them. There are 13 residues in the CDR3.